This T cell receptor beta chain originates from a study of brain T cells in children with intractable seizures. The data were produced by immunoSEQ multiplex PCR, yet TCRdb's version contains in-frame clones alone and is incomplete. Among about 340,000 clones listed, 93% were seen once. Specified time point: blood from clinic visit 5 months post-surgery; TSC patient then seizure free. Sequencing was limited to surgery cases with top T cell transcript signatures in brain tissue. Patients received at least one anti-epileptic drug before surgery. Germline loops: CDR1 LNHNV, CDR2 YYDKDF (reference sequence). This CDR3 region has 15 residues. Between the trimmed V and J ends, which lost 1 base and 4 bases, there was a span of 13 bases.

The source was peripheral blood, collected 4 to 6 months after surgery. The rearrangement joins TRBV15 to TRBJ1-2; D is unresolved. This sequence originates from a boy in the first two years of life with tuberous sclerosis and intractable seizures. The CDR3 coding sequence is TGTGCCACCAGCAGAGGGTTCTTGAACAGCTATGGCTACACCTTC. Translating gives CATSRGFLNSYGYTF.